This paragraph reports one T cell receptor beta chain. These data belong to a study of beta chain features in type 1 diabetes. CDR3 size: 17 residues. V lost 3 bases to trimming and J lost 9 bases; unmatched junction nucleotides: 11. CDR1 SGHAT and CDR2 FQNNGV come from the germline V gene. cDNA synthesis used the whole RNA isolate, giving expressed TCRB sequences. Sequencing was performed with immunoSEQ multiplex PCR; in TCRdb, only in-frame clones are kept and a portion is missing. The sample contains around 500,000 clones, roughly 30% of which appear only once. The material sequenced was naive CD4+ T cells from blood. This TCR was recovered from a man aged 18 to 30 in good health. The genes are TRBV11-2 and TRBJ2-1; TRBD2 matches 13 bases. CDR3 in amino acids: CASSFIPGLAGYGEQFF. The CDR3 nucleotides are TGTGCCAGCAGCTTCATACCGGGACTAGCGGGGTACGGTGAGCAGTTCTTC. The whole variable domain, filled in from reference TRBV11-2 and TRBJ2-1, reads EAGVAQSPRYKIIEKRQSVAFWCNPISGHATLYWYQQILGQGPKLLIQFQNNGVVDDSQLPKDRFSAERLKGVDSTLKIQPAKLEDSAVYLCASSFIPGLAGYGEQFFGPGTRLTVL.